These 27 T cell receptor beta chains share one sample of origin, sequenced in a study of blood T cell repertoires in COVID-19 (dated by TCRdb to 2019 to 2021). Library creation used the immunoSEQ multiplex PCR assay. TCRdb mirrors the immuneACCESS table, restricted to in-frame sequences. Some clones are absent from its copies; in checked studies, under half trace to an unresolved V gene, and the reason for the others is unknown. The sample includes about 330,000 clones, with over 75% observed a single time. The ten largest make up roughly 0.94% of the sample. Sequencing was done on a sample of PBMCs or T cells enriched from blood (not recorded which). These receptors were taken from a woman in her twenties or thirties who had recovered from COVID-19.

The chain is built from TRBV28 and TRBJ1-6, with 7 bases aligning to TRBD1. This CDR3 spans 16 amino acids. V dropped 5 bases and J dropped 14; count of bases not matched to a gene: 18. The germline CDR1 and CDR2 sequences are MDHEN and SYDVKM. Here the CDR3 DNA reads TGTGCCAGCAGTCTCCCAGGGGGAGTTGTCGGCGCGGCCCTCCACTTT. Residues: CASSLPGGVVGAALHF.

This CDR3 is CASSPDRDYGYTF. CDR3 sequence (DNA): TGTGCCAGCAGCCCCGACAGGGACTATGGCTACACCTTC. The V and J genes are TRBV5-8 and TRBJ1-2; 7 bases match TRBD1. V was pared by 4 bases and J by 3 bases, with 3 bases of the junction left unmatched. This CDR3 has 13 residues. Germline lookup yields CDR1 SGHTS and CDR2 YDEGEE.

This rearrangement joins TRBV1 to TRBJ2-3; the table gives TRBD2 as D, unverified against the DNA. TRBV1 is annotated as a pseudogene. The CDR3 contains 17 residues. DNA of the CDR3: TGCACCAGCAGCCAAGATGTGGCGGGGGGGCCTCGTGATACGCAGTATTTT. Translating it yields CTSSQDVAGGPRDTQYF.

The CDR3 sequence is CSVAALAASTDTQYF. The CDR3 region has the DNA TGCAGCGTTGCTGCTTTGGCGGCTAGCACAGATACGCAGTATTTT. The chain joins TRBV29-1 to TRBJ2-3, with D uncertain. CDR3 length: 15 amino acids. The V gene's germline CDR1 is SQVTM and CDR2 ANQGSEA. Trimming stripped 4 bases from V and 0 bases from J, with 14 bases between.

Concerning this clone: At one end, the junction sequence differs from germline, possibly due to a read error. The V call is TRBV19, the J call TRBJ1-2; 10 positions agree with TRBD1. Germline CDR1 and CDR2: LNHDA and SQIVND (reference sequence). The length of the CDR3 is 15 residues. The CDR3 protein is CAISSRQGATGGYTF. As DNA, the CDR3 is TGTGCCATTAGTTCCCGACAGGGGGCCACGGGGGGCTACACCTTC.

V is TRBV6-6 and J is TRBJ1-1; the D gene is possibly TRBD1 (5 bases). This CDR3 is 13 amino acids long. V lost 2 bases and J 11 bases, leaving 15 bases between the germline ends. Germline assignment: CDR1 MNHNY and CDR2 SVGAGI (reference sequence). The CDR3, as DNA: TGTGCCAGCAGTTACCAGGCCCCAGGGCAGGCTTTCTTT. It codes for CASSYQAPGQAFF.

The rearrangement joins TRBV2 to TRBJ2-2, with 10 bases matching TRBD2. The CDR3 runs 16 residues. Germline-derived CDR1 and CDR2 are SNHLY and FYNNEI. V gave up 5 bases and J gave up 3 bases; unmatched junction bases: 6. CDR3 loop: CASSLSGGAYTGELFF. CDR3 coding DNA: TGTGCCAGCAGTCTCAGCGGGGGGGCGTACACCGGGGAGCTGTTTTTT. Together with reference TRBV2 and TRBJ2-2, the CDR3 gives the full variable domain: EPEVTQTPSHQVTQMGQEVILRCVPISNHLYFYWYRQILGQKVEFLVSFYNNEISEKSEIFDDQFSVERPDGSNFTLKIRSTKLEDSAMYFCASSLSGGAYTGELFFGEGSRLTVL.

Turning to this clone: This sample includes further DNA sequences coding for the same CDR3. The V and J genes are TRBV9 and TRBJ2-3; D is unresolved. The CDR3 loop spans 13 amino acids. Trimming took 2 bases from V and 0 from J, leaving 4 bases between them. Germline-derived CDR1 and CDR2 are SGDLS and YYNGEE. For the CDR3, the DNA is TGTGCCAGCAGCGTCCTGAGCACAGATACGCAGTATTTT. Amino acids: CASSVLSTDTQYF.

The V and J genes are TRBV6-5 and TRBJ1-1; D might be TRBD1 (5 bases). In germline, CDR1 is MNHEY, CDR2 SVGAGI. V was clipped by 0 bases and J by 3 bases, with 8 bases between them. This CDR3 spans 14 amino acids. The CDR3 spells CASSYSRGHTEAFF. Here the CDR3 DNA reads TGTGCCAGCAGTTACTCTAGGGGCCACACTGAAGCTTTCTTT.

This chain uses TRBV6-5 with TRBJ2-7, with 12 bases aligning to TRBD1. Germline lookup yields CDR1 MNHEY and CDR2 SVGAGI. The ends lost 6 bases at V and 5 bases at J; junction bases unmatched: 8. The CDR3 has 15 residues. In DNA form, the CDR3 reads TGTGCCAGCAGCCCCGGGACAGGGGGCGTCCACGAGCAGTACTTC. Translating it yields CASSPGTGGVHEQYF.

The genes are TRBV30 and TRBJ1-5; 7 bases are a match to TRBD1. This CDR3 has 15 residues. V lost 2 bases to trimming and J lost 5 bases; unmatched junction nucleotides: 9. Per the germline V gene, CDR1 is GTSNPN and CDR2 is SVGIG (reference sequence). CDR3 nucleotides: TGTGCCTGGAGTAAGGAGACAGGGAGAGATCAGCCCCAGCATTTT. Its protein product is CAWSKETGRDQPQHF.

This clone has just a few counts. The rearrangement links TRBV10-3 to TRBJ1-5; 7 bases are a match to TRBD1. The V gene's germline CDR1 is ENHRY and CDR2 SYGVKD. The CDR3 spans 14 residues. Trimming removed 6 bases from V and 7 bases from J; junction bases left unmatched: 9. CDR3 protein: CAISERGGGQPQHF. For the CDR3, the DNA is TGTGCCATCAGCGAGAGAGGGGGCGGCCAGCCCCAGCATTTT.

J is TRBJ1-2 and V is TRBV2, with a possible D match to TRBD1 (6 bases). Trimming cost V 5 bases and J 5 bases, with 12 bases left between them. Germline V lookup: CDR1 SNHLY, CDR2 FYNNEI. The CDR3 runs 13 residues. This CDR3 reads CASSFGQPYGYTF. The CDR3 DNA is TGTGCCAGCAGTTTTGGACAGCCGTATGGCTACACCTTC.

This clone was recorded many times. The chain is built from TRBV19 and TRBJ2-3; TRBD1 is a possible D gene (5 bases). Germline V gene sequence: CDR1 LNHDA, CDR2 SQIVND (reference sequence). There are 14 residues in the CDR3. Trimming stripped 9 bases from V and 4 bases from J, with 17 bases between. The CDR3 region has the DNA TGTGCCAGCGCCCCGACAGACCGGCCAGATACGCAGTATTTT. Residues: CASAPTDRPDTQYF.

The chain carries TRBV4-2 and TRBJ1-3, with a weak D call TRBD1 (6 bases). Germline assignment: CDR1 LGHNA and CDR2 YNFKEQ. Trimming took 0 bases from V and 0 from J, leaving 9 bases between them. The CDR3 contains 16 residues. In DNA, the CDR3 is TGTGCCAGCAGCCAAGAGGACAGATCCTCTGGAAACACCATATATTTT. Protein: CASSQEDRSSGNTIYF.

The genes are TRBV10-3 and TRBJ1-2; tentatively, D is TRBD1 (5 bases). The germline V gene has CDR1 ENHRY and CDR2 SYGVKD. V was pared by 8 bases and J by 4 bases, with 8 bases between. The CDR3 length is 11 residues. The CDR3 is CAIGTAYGYTF. The CDR3 DNA sequence: TGTGCCATCGGGACTGCCTATGGCTACACCTTC.

V is TRBV4-1 and J is TRBJ2-6; 7 bases fit TRBD1. Per the germline V gene, CDR1 is MGHRA and CDR2 is YSYEKL. V dropped 3 bases and J dropped 0; count of bases not matched to a gene: 14. The CDR3 consists of 20 residues. CDR3 DNA sequence: TGCGCCAGCAGCCACCCAGCAGTACAGGGGTTAAGCTCTGGGGCCAACGTCCTGACTTTC. Protein product: CASSHPAVQGLSSGANVLTF.

The J gene is TRBJ2-1, the V gene TRBV3-1 (or the pseudogene TRBV3-2); D is perhaps TRBD1 (6 bases). This CDR3 contains 15 residues. The V gene's germline CDR1 is LGHDT and CDR2 YNNKEL (reference sequence). The germline V and J ends were trimmed by 0 bases and 2 bases, with 8 bases remaining between them. CDR3 sequence (DNA): TGTGCCAGCAGCCAAGAACAGGGACCCTACAATGAGCAGTTCTTC. It specifies CASSQEQGPYNEQFF.

The gene calls are TRBV28 and TRBJ1-2; perhaps TRBD1 as D (5 bases). The germline gives CDR1 MDHEN, CDR2 SYDVKM. There are 13 residues in the CDR3. Trimming removed 7 bases from V and 2 bases from J, with 11 bases in between. The chain's CDR3 is CASKEGLNYGYTF. In DNA form, the CDR3 reads TGTGCCAGCAAGGAGGGGCTGAACTATGGCTACACCTTC.

This clone was counted once. The chain joins TRBV2 to TRBJ1-3, with TRBD1 as a possible D gene (6 bases). The CDR3 contains 15 residues. V lost 10 bases to trimming and J lost 0 bases, with 16 bases between them. Germline V CDR1 and CDR2: SNHLY, FYNNEI. The CDR3 DNA reads as TGTGCCATCAGGGGAGGGGACTCCTCTGGAAACACCATATATTTT. Protein product: CAIRGGDSSGNTIYF. The whole variable domain, remainder taken from reference TRBV2 and TRBJ1-3, is EPEVTQTPSHQVTQMGQEVILRCVPISNHLYFYWYRQILGQKVEFLVSFYNNEISEKSEIFDDQFSVERPDGSNFTLKIRSTKLEDSAMYFCAIRGGDSSGNTIYFGEGSWLTVV.

This clone has just one count. The chain uses TRBV27 and TRBJ1-5, with TRBD1 matching over 9 bases. Per the germline V gene, CDR1 is MNHEY and CDR2 is SMNVEV (reference sequence). This CDR3 is 14 amino acids long. The junction had 2 bases not matched to a gene; V was cut back by 5 bases and J by 3 bases. The CDR3 coding sequence is TGTGCCAGCAGTAGGACAGGGGCCAATCAGCCCCAGCATTTT. The encoded protein is CASSRTGANQPQHF.

The chain uses TRBV6-5 and TRBJ2-7; D might be TRBD2 (5 bases). Germline loops: CDR1 MNHEY, CDR2 SVGAGI. V lost 7 bases and J 3 bases, leaving 19 bases between the germline ends. The CDR3 length is 15 residues. The CDR3 loop reads CASTPAPYGGYEQYF. DNA of the CDR3: TGTGCCAGCACGCCCGCCCCTTATGGAGGCTACGAGCAGTACTTC.

The chain uses TRBV5-4 and TRBJ1-1; D possibly corresponds to TRBD1 (5 bases). Germline lookup yields CDR1 SGHNT and CDR2 YYREEE (reference sequence). The CDR3 runs 12 residues. Trimming took 2 bases from V and 5 from J, leaving 7 bases between them. In DNA, the CDR3 is TGTGCCAGCAGCTTACAGGAGACTGAAGCTTTCTTT. Amino acids: CASSLQETEAFF.

The rearrangement uses TRBV5-1 and TRBJ1-2; TRBD1 might be the D (5 bases). Germline values: CDR1 SGHRS, CDR2 YFSETQ. Trimming removed 0 bases from V and 6 bases from J, with 12 bases in between. The CDR3 is 14 amino acids. CDR3 DNA: TGCGCCAGCAGCTTGGCGATGGGGGAGGATGGCTACACCTTC. Amino acids: CASSLAMGEDGYTF.

This clone was recorded a few times. V is TRBV19 and J is TRBJ2-1; the D gene is possibly TRBD1 (5 bases). Trimming shortened V by 7 bases and J by 0 bases, and 13 bases separated the two germline ends. This CDR3 spans 15 amino acids. Germline CDR1 and CDR2: LNHDA and SQIVND (reference sequence). CDR3 sequence: CASKPDRYSYNEQFF. The CDR3 nucleotides are TGTGCCAGTAAGCCCGACAGATACTCCTACAATGAGCAGTTCTTC. Full variable domain (missing parts from reference TRBV19 and TRBJ2-1): DGGITQSPKYLFRKEGQNVTLSCEQNLNHDAMYWYRQDPGQGLRLIYYSQIVNDFQKGDIAEGYSVSREKKESFPLTVTSAQKNPTAFYLCASKPDRYSYNEQFFGPGTRLTVL.

The genes are TRBV6-2 or TRBV6-3 and TRBJ1-2, with D unresolved. Germline V gene sequence: CDR1 MNHEY, CDR2 SVGEGT. This CDR3 spans 14 amino acids. The ends were cut back, 6 bases at V and 0 bases at J, with 11 bases in the middle. DNA for the CDR3: TGTGCCAGCAGCCCGATTTCGGCTAACTATGGCTACACCTTC. Protein sequence: CASSPISANYGYTF.

This chain uses TRBV10-2 with TRBJ1-2; no reliable D call. The CDR3 spans 14 residues. Germline V gene lookup returns CDR1 WSHSY and CDR2 SAAADI. Trimming took 3 bases from V and 4 from J, leaving 12 bases between them. For the CDR3, the DNA is TGCGCCAGCAGTGAAATTGCACAGAGCTATGGCTACACCTTC. Its protein is CASSEIAQSYGYTF.